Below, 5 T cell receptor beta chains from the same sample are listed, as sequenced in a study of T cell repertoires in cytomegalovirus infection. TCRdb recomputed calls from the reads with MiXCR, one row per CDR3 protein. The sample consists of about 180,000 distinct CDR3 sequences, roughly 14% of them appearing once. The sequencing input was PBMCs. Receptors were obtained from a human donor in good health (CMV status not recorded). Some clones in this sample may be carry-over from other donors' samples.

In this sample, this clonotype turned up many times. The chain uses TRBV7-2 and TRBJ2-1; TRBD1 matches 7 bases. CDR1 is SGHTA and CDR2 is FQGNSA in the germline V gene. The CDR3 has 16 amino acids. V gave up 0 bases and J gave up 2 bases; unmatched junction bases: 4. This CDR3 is CASSLAGTEAYNEQFF. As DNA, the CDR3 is TGTGCCAGCAGCTTAGCGGGGACAGAGGCCTACAATGAGCAGTTCTTC.

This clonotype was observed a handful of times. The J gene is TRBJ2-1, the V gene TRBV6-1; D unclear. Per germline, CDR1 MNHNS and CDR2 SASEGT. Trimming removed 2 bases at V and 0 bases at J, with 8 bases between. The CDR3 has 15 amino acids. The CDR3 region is CASSERRYSYNEQFF. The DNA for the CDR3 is TGTGCCAGCAGTGAACGACGGTACTCCTACAATGAGCAGTTCTTC.

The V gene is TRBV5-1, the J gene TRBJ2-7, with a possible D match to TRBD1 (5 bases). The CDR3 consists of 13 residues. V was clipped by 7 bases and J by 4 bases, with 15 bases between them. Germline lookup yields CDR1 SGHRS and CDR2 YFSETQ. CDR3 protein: CASRAGFGYEQYF. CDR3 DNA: TGCGCCAGCCGGGCAGGGTTCGGGTACGAGCAGTACTTC.

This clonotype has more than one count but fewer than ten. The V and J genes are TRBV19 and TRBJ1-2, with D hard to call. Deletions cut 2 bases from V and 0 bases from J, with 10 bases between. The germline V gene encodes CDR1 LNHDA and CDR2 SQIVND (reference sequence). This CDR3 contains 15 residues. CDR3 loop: CASSIYLATNYGYTF. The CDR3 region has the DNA TGTGCCAGTAGTATATATCTTGCGACTAACTATGGCTACACCTTC.

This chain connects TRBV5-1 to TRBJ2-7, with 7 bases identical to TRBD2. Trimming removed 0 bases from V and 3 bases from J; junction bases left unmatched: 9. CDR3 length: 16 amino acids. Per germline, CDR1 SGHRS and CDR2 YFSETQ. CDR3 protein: CASSLASSGVFYEQYF. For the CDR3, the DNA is TGCGCCAGCAGCTTGGCCTCTAGCGGAGTATTCTACGAGCAGTACTTC.